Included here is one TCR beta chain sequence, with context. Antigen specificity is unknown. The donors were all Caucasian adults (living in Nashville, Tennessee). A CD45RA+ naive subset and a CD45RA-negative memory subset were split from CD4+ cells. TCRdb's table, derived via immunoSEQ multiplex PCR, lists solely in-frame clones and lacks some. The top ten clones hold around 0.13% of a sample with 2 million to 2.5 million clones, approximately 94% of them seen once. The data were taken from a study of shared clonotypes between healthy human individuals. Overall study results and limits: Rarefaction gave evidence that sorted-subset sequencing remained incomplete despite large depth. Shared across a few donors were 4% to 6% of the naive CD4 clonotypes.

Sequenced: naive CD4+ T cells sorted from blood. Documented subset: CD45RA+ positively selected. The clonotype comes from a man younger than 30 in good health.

CDR3 DNA sequence: TGTGCCTGGAGTCCTACTAGACGAAACTACAATGAGCAGTTCTTC. It encodes CAWSPTRRNYNEQFF. The chain has TRBV30 and TRBJ2-1; D perhaps matches TRBD2 (5 bases). The V end lost 2 bases, the J end lost 3 bases, and 14 bases lay between the germline ends. CDR1 and CDR2 from the germline V gene are GTSNPN and SVGIG (reference sequence). CDR3 size: 15 residues.